These 18 T cell receptor beta chains share one sample of origin, sequenced in a study of CD8 T cells in Susac syndrome. RNA, at about 0.45 to 1 ug, was reverse transcribed with random hexamers. TCRdb recomputed calls from the immunoSEQ multiplex PCR reads with MiXCR, one row per CDR3 protein. Altogether around 150,000 distinct CDR3 sequences are present, approximately 95% being singletons, with the ten largest covering over 0.1%. Sequencing was done on a sample of CD4+ T cells from PBMCs. The receptors stem from a human donor with multiple sclerosis.

The chain is built from TRBV12-3 or TRBV12-4 and TRBJ2-1; 7 nucleotides match TRBD1. Trimming at V came to 6 bases and at J to 1 base, leaving 3 bases not matched to a gene. This CDR3 region has 14 residues. The CDR3 sequence is CASRKDRSYNEQFF. CDR3 DNA sequence: TGTGCCAGCAGGAAGGACAGGTCCTACAATGAGCAGTTCTTC.

V gene TRBV20-1 combines with J gene TRBJ2-7; 11 bases align to TRBD1. Trimming removed 2 bases from V and 5 bases from J; junction bases left unmatched: 8. The CDR3 totals 15 residues. The V gene's germline CDR1 is DFQATT and CDR2 SNEGSKA (reference sequence). The CDR3 sequence is CSARSVGTGGHEQYF. In nucleotides, the CDR3 is TGCAGTGCTAGATCAGTCGGGACAGGGGGGCACGAGCAGTACTTC.

The genes are TRBV2 and TRBJ2-3; D is unclear. Between the trimmed V and J ends, which lost 10 bases and 2 bases, there was a span of 22 bases. The CDR3 has 16 residues. In germline, CDR1 is SNHLY, CDR2 FYNNEI. CDR3 sequence (DNA): TGTGCCACCGACGTCGGATGGCGATATGTCACAGATACGCAGTATTTT. The encoded protein is CATDVGWRYVTDTQYF.

This clonotype was found once. The rearrangement links TRBV6-2 or TRBV6-3 to TRBJ2-5; 7 bases are a match to TRBD1. This CDR3 contains 17 residues. V shed 5 bases and J 4 bases; nucleotides not matched to a gene: 16. From germline, CDR1 is MNHEY and CDR2 SVGEGT. The CDR3 spells CASSTIQGSLVGETQYF. The CDR3 region has the DNA TGTGCCAGCAGTACAATACAGGGGAGCTTAGTGGGAGAGACCCAGTACTTC.

This sequence joins TRBV4-1 and TRBJ1-3, with D possibly TRBD1 on 5 matching bases. Germline CDR1 and CDR2: MGHRA and YSYEKL. This CDR3 is built from 17 residues. Trimming shortened V by 1 base and J by 2 bases, and 15 bases separated the two germline ends. The CDR3 loop reads CASSQVLGLGAGNTIYF. The CDR3 nucleotides read TGCGCCAGCAGCCAAGTATTGGGGCTGGGTGCTGGAAACACCATATATTTT.

This chain uses TRBV20-1 with TRBJ2-1, with TRBD2 identical over 11 bases. From germline, CDR1 is DFQATT and CDR2 SNEGSKA (reference sequence). Germline trimming cut 4 bases from V and 5 bases from J; bases unmatched to any gene: 10. The CDR3 is 16 residues long. The CDR3 coding sequence is TGCAGTGCTATACACCTGACTAGCGGGACCAACAATGAGCAGTTCTTC. Amino acid sequence: CSAIHLTSGTNNEQFF.

The V gene is TRBV27, the J gene TRBJ2-3, with 10 bases fitting TRBD2. This CDR3 spans 14 amino acids. CDR1 and CDR2 from the germline V gene are MNHEY and SMNVEV (reference sequence). Trimming removed 10 bases from V and 5 bases from J; junction bases left unmatched: 9. The CDR3 loop is CATRGTSVGDTQYF. The CDR3 DNA sequence: TGTGCCACCCGCGGGACTAGCGTCGGAGATACGCAGTATTTT.

The chain recombines TRBV5-1 with TRBJ2-6, with D possibly being TRBD1 (5 bases). V lost 0 bases to trimming and J lost 0 bases, with 7 bases between them. CDR3 length: 16 residues. Germline CDR1 and CDR2: SGHRS and YFSETQ. CDR3 coding DNA: TGCGCCAGCAGCTTGGTAGGGGCCTCTGGGGCCAACGTCCTGACTTTC. Its translation: CASSLVGASGANVLTF.

The J gene is TRBJ1-1, the V gene TRBV12-3 or TRBV12-4; possible D gene TRBD1, 6 bases. Trimming removed 7 bases from V and 0 bases from J, with 12 bases in between. The CDR3 is made up of 14 amino acids. CDR3: CASTPGHMNTEAFF. CDR3 nucleotide sequence: TGTGCCAGCACCCCGGGACACATGAACACTGAAGCTTTCTTT.

This chain links TRBV24-1 with TRBJ2-5; the match to TRBD1 covers 7 bases. Trimming cost V 6 bases and J 3 bases; bases outside gene matches: 9. The CDR3 length is 15 residues. The V gene's germline CDR1 is KGHDR and CDR2 SFDVKD. This CDR3 is CATSRSNRGKETQYF. CDR3 coding DNA: TGTGCCACCAGTAGGTCGAACAGGGGCAAAGAGACCCAGTACTTC.

The V and J genes are TRBV5-4 and TRBJ2-7; tentative D call: TRBD1 (5 bases). Trimming removed 0 bases at V and 6 bases at J, with 13 bases between. Germline V gene data show CDR1 as SGHNT and CDR2 as YYREEE (reference sequence). This CDR3 is built from 14 residues. CDR3 nucleotides: TGTGCCAGCAGCTTGGAGCAGGGTCTAACCGAGCAGTACTTC. It encodes CASSLEQGLTEQYF.

The chain couples TRBV29-1 to TRBJ2-7; tentatively, D is TRBD2 (7 bases). V was trimmed by 3 bases and J by 3 bases, leaving 12 bases between them. The CDR3 has 13 amino acids. Germline CDR1 and CDR2: SQVTM and ANQGSEA. The CDR3 spells CSVESGTSYEQYF. CDR3 bases: TGCAGCGTTGAGAGCGGGACAAGCTACGAGCAGTACTTC.

The gene calls are TRBV24-1 and TRBJ2-5; D gene unclear. Trimming pared 4 bases from V and 4 bases from J, leaving 15 bases between. CDR3 length: 15 amino acids. The germline CDR1 and CDR2 sequences are KGHDR and SFDVKD. The CDR3 DNA reads as TGTGCCACCAGTGACCCGGACGGCCGGCGAGAGACCCAGTACTTC. It is translated as CATSDPDGRRETQYF.

This rearrangement joins TRBV5-1 to TRBJ1-2; 7 bases agree with TRBD1. This CDR3 comprises 11 residues. The germline gives CDR1 SGHRS, CDR2 YFSETQ. With V trimmed by 6 bases and J by 5 bases, 1 base remained unmatched. The DNA for the CDR3 is TGCGCCAGCAAGACAGGGTATGGCTACACCTTC. Its protein is CASKTGYGYTF. The entire variable domain, with the rest obtained from reference TRBV5-1 and TRBJ1-2, is as follows: KAGVTQTPRYLIKTRGQQVTLSCSPISGHRSVSWYQQTPGQGLQFLFEYFSETQRNKGNFPGRFSGRQFSNSRSEMNVSTLELGDSALYLCASKTGYGYTFGSGTRLTVV.

The chain recombines TRBV4-2 with TRBJ2-5, with 8 bases aligning to TRBD1. V shed 4 bases and J 5 bases; nucleotides not matched to a gene: 9. The CDR3 is made up of 15 amino acids. The germline V gene has CDR1 LGHNA and CDR2 YNFKEQ. The CDR3 sequence: CASSPSGTGFETQYF. The CDR3 DNA is TGTGCCAGCAGCCCATCCGGGACAGGCTTTGAGACCCAGTACTTC.

The rearrangement links TRBV20-1 to TRBJ1-6, with a possible D match to TRBD1 (5 bases). V was shortened by 5 bases and J by 7 bases, with 15 bases between the two germline ends. Germline values: CDR1 DFQATT, CDR2 SNEGSKA (reference sequence). This CDR3 region has 14 residues. In DNA form, the CDR3 reads TGCAGTGCTCTGCCGGGGACCTCCAATTCACCCCTCCACTTT. Residues: CSALPGTSNSPLHF.

The chain recombines TRBV2 with TRBJ2-2; TRBD1 matches at 8 bases. The CDR3 runs to 14 residues. V gave up 5 bases and J gave up 5 bases; unmatched junction bases: 4. From germline, CDR1 is SNHLY and CDR2 FYNNEI. CDR3 amino acids: CASSRDRGTGELFF. The CDR3 DNA follows: TGTGCCAGCAGTCGTGACAGGGGAACCGGGGAGCTGTTTTTT.

The CDR3 bases are TGTGCCAGCAGCTTATCCGCGGGGAAAAGCTCTGGGGCCAACGTCCTGACTTTC. This codes for CASSLSAGKSSGANVLTF. The chain carries TRBV13 and TRBJ2-6; D is possibly TRBD2 (6 bases). The ends were cut back, 2 bases at V and 0 bases at J, with 14 bases in the middle. This CDR3 has 18 residues. CDR1 is PRHDT and CDR2 is FYEKMQ in the germline V gene (reference sequence).